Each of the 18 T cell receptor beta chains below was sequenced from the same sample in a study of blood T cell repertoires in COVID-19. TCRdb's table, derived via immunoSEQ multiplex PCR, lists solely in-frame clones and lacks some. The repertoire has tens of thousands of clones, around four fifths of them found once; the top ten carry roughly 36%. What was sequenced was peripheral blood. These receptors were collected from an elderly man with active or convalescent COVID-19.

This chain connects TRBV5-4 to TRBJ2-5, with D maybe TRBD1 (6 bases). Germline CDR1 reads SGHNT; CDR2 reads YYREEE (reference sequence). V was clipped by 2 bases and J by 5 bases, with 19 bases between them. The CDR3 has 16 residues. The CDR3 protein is CASSFPGAILGETQYF. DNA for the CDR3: TGTGCCAGCAGCTTCCCAGGGGCGATCTTAGGGGAGACCCAGTACTTC.

The CDR3 is CATLTSGHYNEQFF. CDR3 nucleotides: TGTGCCACCCTAACTAGCGGGCACTACAATGAGCAGTTCTTC. The chain joins TRBV28 to TRBJ2-1; TRBD2 matches at 9 bases. The CDR3 length is 14 residues. Germline loops: CDR1 MDHEN, CDR2 SYDVKM. With V trimmed by 10 bases and J by 3 bases, 7 bases remained unmatched.

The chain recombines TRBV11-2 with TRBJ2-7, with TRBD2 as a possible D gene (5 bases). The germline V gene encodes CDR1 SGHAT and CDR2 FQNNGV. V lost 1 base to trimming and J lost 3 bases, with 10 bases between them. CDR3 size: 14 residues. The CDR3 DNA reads TGTGCCAGCAGCTTAGTTTTTAGCGACTACGAGCAGTACTTC. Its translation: CASSLVFSDYEQYF.

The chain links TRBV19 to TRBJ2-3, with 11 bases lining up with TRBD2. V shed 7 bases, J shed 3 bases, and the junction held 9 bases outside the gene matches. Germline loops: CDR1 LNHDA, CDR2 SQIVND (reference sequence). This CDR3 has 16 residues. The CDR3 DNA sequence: TGTGCCAGTACCCGCTCCGGGACTAGCGGAACAGATACGCAGTATTTT. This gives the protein CASTRSGTSGTDTQYF.

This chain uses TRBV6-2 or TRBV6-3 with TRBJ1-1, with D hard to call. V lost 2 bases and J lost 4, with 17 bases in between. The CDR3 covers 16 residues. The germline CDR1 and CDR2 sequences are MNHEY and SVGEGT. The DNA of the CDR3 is TGTGCCAGCAGTTACCTCGCCGCAGGCCCCTTCACTGAAGCTTTCTTT. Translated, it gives CASSYLAAGPFTEAFF.

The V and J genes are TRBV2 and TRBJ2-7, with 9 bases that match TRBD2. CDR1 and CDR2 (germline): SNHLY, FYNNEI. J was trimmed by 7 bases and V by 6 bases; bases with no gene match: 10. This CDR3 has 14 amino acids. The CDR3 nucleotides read TGTGCCAGCAGAACCGGGACTAGCTCGAGGGAGCAGTACTTC. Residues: CASRTGTSSREQYF.

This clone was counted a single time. The CDR3 sequence is CASSPAGTGYEKLFF. The CDR3 bases are TGTGCCAGCAGTCCCGCCGGGACAGGGTATGAAAAACTGTTTTTT. The chain couples TRBV27 to TRBJ1-4, with 9 nucleotides matching TRBD1. Trimming took 5 bases from V and 6 from J; bases not matched to a gene: 7. The germline CDR1 and CDR2 sequences are MNHEY and SMNVEV (reference sequence). The CDR3 is 15 amino acids.

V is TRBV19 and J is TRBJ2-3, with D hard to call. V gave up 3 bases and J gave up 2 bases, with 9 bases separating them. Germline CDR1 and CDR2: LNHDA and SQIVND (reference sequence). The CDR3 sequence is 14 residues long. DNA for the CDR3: TGTGCCAGTAGTATTGGGCCCAACACAGATACGCAGTATTTT. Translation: CASSIGPNTDTQYF.

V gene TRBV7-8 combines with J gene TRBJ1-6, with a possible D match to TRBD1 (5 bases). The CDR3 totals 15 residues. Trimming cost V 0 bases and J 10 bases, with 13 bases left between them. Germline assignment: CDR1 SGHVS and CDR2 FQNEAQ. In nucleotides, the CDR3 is TGTGCCAGCAGCTTAGCTGTAGGGGTTGGATCACCCCTCCACTTT. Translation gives CASSLAVGVGSPLHF.

The DNA for the CDR3 is TGTGCCAGCAGTTACTCGAGGGCCCAAGAGACCCAGTACTTC. Protein sequence: CASSYSRAQETQYF. J is TRBJ2-5 and V is TRBV6-5, with a weak D call TRBD2 (5 bases). CDR1 MNHEY and CDR2 SVGAGI come from the germline V gene. This CDR3 spans 14 amino acids. With 0 bases removed from V and 1 base from J, the gap between germline ends came to 6 bases.

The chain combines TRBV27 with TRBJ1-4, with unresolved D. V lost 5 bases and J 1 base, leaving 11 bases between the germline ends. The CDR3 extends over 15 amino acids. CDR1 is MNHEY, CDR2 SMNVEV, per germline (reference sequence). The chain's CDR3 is CASSPRGRTNEKLFF. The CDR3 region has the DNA TGTGCCAGCAGTCCGAGAGGGCGAACTAATGAAAAACTGTTTTTT.

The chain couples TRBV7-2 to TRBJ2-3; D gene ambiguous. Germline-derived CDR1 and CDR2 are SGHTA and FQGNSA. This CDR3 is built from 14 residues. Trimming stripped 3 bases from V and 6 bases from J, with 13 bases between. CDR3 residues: CASSFTSSRDTQYF. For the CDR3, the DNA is TGTGCCAGCAGCTTCACCTCTTCTAGGGATACGCAGTATTTT.

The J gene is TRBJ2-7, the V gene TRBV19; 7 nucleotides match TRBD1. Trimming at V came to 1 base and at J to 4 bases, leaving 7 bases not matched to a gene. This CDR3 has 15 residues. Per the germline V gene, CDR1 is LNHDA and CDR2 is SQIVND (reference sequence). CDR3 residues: CASSIAAGGSYEQYF. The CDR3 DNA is TGTGCCAGTAGTATAGCGGCAGGGGGTTCTTACGAGCAGTACTTC.

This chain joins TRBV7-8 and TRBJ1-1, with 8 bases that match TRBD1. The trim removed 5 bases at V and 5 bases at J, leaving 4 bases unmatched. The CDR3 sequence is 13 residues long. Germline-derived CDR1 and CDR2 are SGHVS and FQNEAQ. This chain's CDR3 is CASSTTGVTEAFF. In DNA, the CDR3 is TGTGCCAGCAGCACGACAGGGGTGACTGAAGCTTTCTTT.

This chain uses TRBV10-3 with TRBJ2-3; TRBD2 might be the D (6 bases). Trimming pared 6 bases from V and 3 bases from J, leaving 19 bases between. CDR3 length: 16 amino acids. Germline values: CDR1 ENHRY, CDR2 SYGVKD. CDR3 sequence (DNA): TGTGCCATCAGCCCGAGTCTGGGACTGGGGACAGATACGCAGTATTTT. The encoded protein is CAISPSLGLGTDTQYF.

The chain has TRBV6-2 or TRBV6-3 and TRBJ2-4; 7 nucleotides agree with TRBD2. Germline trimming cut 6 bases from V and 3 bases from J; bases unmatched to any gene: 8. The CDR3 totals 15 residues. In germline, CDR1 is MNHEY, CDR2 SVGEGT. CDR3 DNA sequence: TGTGCCAGCAGCCCGCGGGAGTTTCACAAAAACATTCAGTACTTC. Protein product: CASSPREFHKNIQYF.

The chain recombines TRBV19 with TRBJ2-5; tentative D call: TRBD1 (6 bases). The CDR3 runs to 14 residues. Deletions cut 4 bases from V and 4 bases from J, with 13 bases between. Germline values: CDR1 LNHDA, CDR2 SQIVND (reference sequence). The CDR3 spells CASSRGPSGETQYF. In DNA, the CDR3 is TGTGCCAGTAGTAGGGGGCCCAGTGGAGAGACCCAGTACTTC.

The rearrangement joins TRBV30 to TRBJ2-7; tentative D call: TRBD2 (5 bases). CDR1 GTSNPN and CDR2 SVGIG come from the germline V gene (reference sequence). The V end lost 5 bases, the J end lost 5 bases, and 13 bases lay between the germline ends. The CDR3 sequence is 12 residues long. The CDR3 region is CAWEPGSNEQYF. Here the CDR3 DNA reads TGTGCCTGGGAGCCGGGATCTAACGAGCAGTACTTC.